A selection of T cell receptor beta chains follows, all from one sample in a study of cytotoxic CD8 clonotypes in ibrutinib-treated CLL. The method was immunoSEQ multiplex PCR; TCRdb's version includes in-frame clones alone and lacks a portion of them. This sample has 190,000 or so clones, with around 72% found just once. The sample here was PBMCs, taken after 24 months of ibrutinib treatment. The source of these receptors is a human donor with chronic lymphocytic leukemia. Both conserved end residues are part of each CDR3. A D gene is named only where the DNA matches it firmly. Only part of the rows carry a size: once, few, many, or a class if the clone is expanded.

V: TRBV9; D: .; size: once; length: 14; J: TRBJ2-7; DNA: TGTGCCAGCAGCGTAGCTGCCAGGGTCAACGAGCAGTACTTC; CDR3: CASSVAARVNEQYF
V: TRBV7-2; D: TRBD1; size: few; length: 14; J: TRBJ2-7; DNA: TGTGCCAGCAGCTCGACAGGGATGGGTTACGAGCAGTACTTC; CDR3: CASSSTGMGYEQYF
V: TRBV6-5; D: .; size: .; length: 16; J: TRBJ1-1; DNA: TGTGCCAGCAGTTACTCGATTGGCGTCCTGAACACTGAAGCTTTCTTT; CDR3: CASSYSIGVLNTEAFF
V: TRBV7-2; D: .; size: .; length: 12; J: TRBJ2-1; DNA: TGTGCCAGCACCCACGGGTACAATGAGCAGTTCTTC; CDR3: CASTHGYNEQFF
V: TRBV5-1; D: .; size: .; length: 14; J: TRBJ2-3; DNA: TGCGCCAGCAGCACAGCACAGGGAACAGATACGCAGTATTTT; CDR3: CASSTAQGTDTQYF
V: TRBV2; D: .; size: .; length: 13; J: TRBJ2-7; DNA: TGTGCCAGCTCAAGACTACTTTTCTACGAGCAGTACTTC; CDR3: CASSRLLFYEQYF
V: TRBV5-1; D: .; size: .; length: 16; J: TRBJ2-2; DNA: TGCGCCAGCAGCTTGGCCGGACTGGGGAACACCGGGGAGCTGTTTTTT; CDR3: CASSLAGLGNTGELFF
V: TRBV7-8; D: TRBD2; size: .; length: 16; J: TRBJ2-1; DNA: TGTGCCAGCAGCGTATGGGGACTAGGAAGAGGCAATGAGCAGTTCTTC; CDR3: CASSVWGLGRGNEQFF
V: TRBV11-2; D: .; size: .; length: 13; J: TRBJ1-2; DNA: TGTGCCAGCACTAAAACCTGGGGGGAAGGCTACACCTTC; CDR3: CASTKTWGEGYTF
V: TRBV5-1; D: TRBD2; size: .; length: 17; J: TRBJ2-1; DNA: TGCGCCAGCAGCTTGGCGTACCAGCGGGAGTTCGACAATGAGCAGTTCTTC; CDR3: CASSLAYQREFDNEQFF
V: TRBV4-3; D: TRBD2; size: once; length: 18; J: TRBJ2-1; DNA: TGCGCCAGCAGCCAAGGGACGCCCCGGGGACTACCTTACAATGAGCAGTTCTTC; CDR3: CASSQGTPRGLPYNEQFF
V: TRBV7-2; D: TRBD1; size: .; length: 16; J: TRBJ2-5; DNA: TGTGCCAGCAGCTTAGCGAGTAACAGGGGGCGAGAGACCCAGTACTTC; CDR3: CASSLASNRGRETQYF
V: TRBV7-2; D: .; size: .; length: 14; J: TRBJ2-7; DNA: TGTGCCAGCCTAGGGATCGAGCCTCCCTACGAGCAGTACTTC; CDR3: CASLGIEPPYEQYF
V: TRBV5-1; D: .; size: .; length: 15; J: TRBJ2-5; DNA: TGCGCCAGCAGCTTGGGGGCAGGGACTGAAGAGACCCAGTACTTC; CDR3: CASSLGAGTEETQYF